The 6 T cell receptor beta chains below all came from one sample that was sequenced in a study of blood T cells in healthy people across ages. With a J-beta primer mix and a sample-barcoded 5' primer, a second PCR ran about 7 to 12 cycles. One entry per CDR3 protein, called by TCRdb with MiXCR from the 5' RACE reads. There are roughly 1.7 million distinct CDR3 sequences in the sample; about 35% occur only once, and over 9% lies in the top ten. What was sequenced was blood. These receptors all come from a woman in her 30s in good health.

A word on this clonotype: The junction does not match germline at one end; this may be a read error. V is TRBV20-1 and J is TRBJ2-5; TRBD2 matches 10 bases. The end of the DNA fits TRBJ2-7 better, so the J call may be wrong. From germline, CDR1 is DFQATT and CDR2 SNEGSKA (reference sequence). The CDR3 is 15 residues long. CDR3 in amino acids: CSAHIAGGSSCEQYF. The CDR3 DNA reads TGCAGTGCTCATATAGCGGGGGGCTCCTCCTGCGAGCAGTACTTC.

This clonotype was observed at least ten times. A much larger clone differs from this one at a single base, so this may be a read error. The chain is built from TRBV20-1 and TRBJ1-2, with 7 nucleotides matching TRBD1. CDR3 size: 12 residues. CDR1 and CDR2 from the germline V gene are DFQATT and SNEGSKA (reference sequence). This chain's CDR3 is CRAATGTDGYTF. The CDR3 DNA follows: TGCAGGGCAGCGACAGGGACGGATGGCTACACCTTC.

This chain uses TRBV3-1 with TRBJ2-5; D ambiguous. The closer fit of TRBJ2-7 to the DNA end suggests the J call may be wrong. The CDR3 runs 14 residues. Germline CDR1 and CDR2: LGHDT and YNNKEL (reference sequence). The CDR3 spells CASSASTNKYEQYF. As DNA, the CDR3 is TGTGCCAGCAGCGCAAGCACCAATAAGTACGAGCAGTACTTC.

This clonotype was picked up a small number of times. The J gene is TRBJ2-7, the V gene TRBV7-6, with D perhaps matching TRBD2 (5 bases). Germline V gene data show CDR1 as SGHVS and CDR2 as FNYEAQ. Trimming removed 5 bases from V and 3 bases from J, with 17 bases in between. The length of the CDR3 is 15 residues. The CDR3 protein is CASSGDVGALYEQYF. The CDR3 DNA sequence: TGTGCCAGCAGCGGGGATGTGGGAGCCCTCTACGAGCAGTACTTC.

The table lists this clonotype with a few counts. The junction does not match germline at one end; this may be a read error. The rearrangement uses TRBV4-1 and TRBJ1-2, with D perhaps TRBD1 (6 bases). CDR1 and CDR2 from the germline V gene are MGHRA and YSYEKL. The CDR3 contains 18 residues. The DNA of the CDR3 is TGTGCCAGCAGCCAAACACCCCTTAGACAGGCGACTAACTATGGCTACACCTTC. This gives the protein CASSQTPLRQATNYGYTF.

CDR3 sequence: CAVRDQNTGELFF. The CDR3 DNA follows: TGTGCCGTCCGGGACCAAAACACCGGGGAGCTGTTTTTT. The chain combines TRBV6-5 with TRBJ2-2, with D possibly being TRBD1 or TRBD2 (5 bases each). CDR3 length: 13 residues. With 11 bases removed from V and 2 bases from J, the gap between germline ends came to 12 bases. Germline loops: CDR1 MNHEY, CDR2 SVGAGI.